Presented here are 25 T cell receptor beta chains from one specimen sequenced in a study of metastatic and nonmetastatic thyroid tumors (dated by TCRdb to about 2020). No patient had received any treatment before thyroid surgery. The method was PCR. Sequencing instrument: Illumina HiSeq 4000. The public reads were reanalyzed by TCRdb: fastp trimming at Q25, MiXCR alignment, in-frame beta chains only. This sample has 39,000 or so clones in its table, and 40% to 55% of those were observed once. Around 24% of the sample comes from the top ten. Sequences were obtained from tumor tissue. The receptors derive from a male donor with papillary thyroid cancer or a benign thyroid nodule (not recorded which). Some clones in this sample may be carry-over from other donors' samples.

In its sample, this clone was seen a few times. This chain uses TRBV6-1 with TRBJ1-2, with D unresolved. The V end lost 7 bases, the J end lost 6 bases, and 15 bases lay between the germline ends. The CDR3 totals 13 residues. Germline V gene sequence: CDR1 MNHNS, CDR2 SASEGT. CDR3 residues: CASTILGIHGYTF. For the CDR3, the DNA is TGTGCCAGCACAATTCTAGGGATACATGGCTACACCTTC.

This clone was found a few times. The J gene is TRBJ2-7, the V gene TRBV7-2, with 7 bases aligning to TRBD2. Germline V gives CDR1 SGHTA, CDR2 FQGNSA. V lost 1 base, J lost 1 base, and 1 base stayed unmatched. The CDR3 is 14 amino acids. The CDR3 protein is CASSLVLASYEQYF. CDR3 DNA: TGTGCCAGCAGCTTAGTACTAGCGTCCTACGAGCAGTACTTC.

This clone turned up a few times. This rearrangement joins TRBV12-3 or TRBV12-4 to TRBJ2-1, with TRBD2 matching over 13 bases. The CDR3 has 16 residues. The J segment lost 7 bases and the V segment lost 5 bases, leaving 8 bases of the junction unmatched. Here the CDR3 reads CASSPLGLAGRNEQFF. The CDR3 DNA reads as TGTGCCAGCAGTCCCTTGGGACTAGCGGGGAGAAATGAGCAGTTCTTC.

In this sample, this clone turned up a few times. This chain connects TRBV6-1 to TRBJ1-6; the D gene is possibly TRBD1 (5 bases). Trimming shortened V by 2 bases and J by 9 bases, and 17 bases separated the two germline ends. The CDR3 loop spans 16 amino acids. Germline assignment: CDR1 MNHNS and CDR2 SASEGT. The CDR3 sequence is CASSETAGTECSPLHF. CDR3 bases: TGTGCCAGCAGTGAAACCGCAGGGACCGAGTGTTCACCCCTCCACTTT.

This sequence joins TRBV20-1 and TRBJ1-2; TRBD1 matches at 8 bases. Germline-derived CDR1 and CDR2 are DFQATT and SNEGSKA (reference sequence). The V gene end was trimmed by 3 bases and the J gene end by 5 bases; junction bases not matched to a gene: 8. The CDR3 sequence is 14 residues long. The CDR3 DNA reads as TGCAGTGCTAGGACCAGGGGGCTTGGGTATGGCTACACCTTC. Translated: CSARTRGLGYGYTF.

The chain links TRBV20-1 to TRBJ2-1, with a possible D match to TRBD2 (5 bases). Looked up from germline, CDR1 is DFQATT and CDR2 is SNEGSKA (reference sequence). Between the trimmed V and J ends, which lost 8 bases and 0 bases, there was a span of 14 bases. CDR3 length: 14 amino acids. The CDR3 spells CSTKLGNSYNEQFF. Written as DNA, the CDR3 is TGCAGTACAAAACTAGGCAACTCCTACAATGAGCAGTTCTTC.

This clone occurred a few times. J is TRBJ2-1 and V is TRBV25-1; D tentatively fits TRBD1 or TRBD2 (5 bases each). Germline loops: CDR1 MGHDK, CDR2 SYGVNS. The CDR3 has 15 residues. V was clipped by 6 bases and J by 9 bases, with 21 bases between them. The CDR3 sequence: CASSYGTNGRIEQFF. The CDR3 DNA reads TGTGCCAGCAGCTATGGGACCAACGGGCGAATTGAGCAGTTCTTC.

This clone was seen more than once but under ten times. The chain is built from TRBV6-1 and TRBJ1-6; D gene uncertain. Deletions cut 1 base from V and 6 bases from J, with 13 bases between. This CDR3 contains 16 residues. Germline V gives CDR1 MNHNS, CDR2 SASEGT. CDR3 loop: CASSEDWRRLNSPLHF. As DNA, the CDR3 is TGTGCCAGCAGTGAAGATTGGAGGAGGCTTAATTCACCCCTCCACTTT.

CDR3 in amino acids: CASSFPKGGMNTEAFF. As DNA, the CDR3 is TGTGCCAGCAGCTTCCCAAAGGGGGGAATGAACACTGAAGCTTTCTTT. The V gene is TRBV11-2, the J gene TRBJ1-1; maybe TRBD1 (6 bases). Trimming pared 3 bases from V and 0 bases from J, leaving 14 bases between. CDR3 length: 16 amino acids. Germline lookup yields CDR1 SGHAT and CDR2 FQNNGV.

The chain uses TRBV27 and TRBJ1-6; 7 bases are shared with TRBD1. Germline loops: CDR1 MNHEY, CDR2 SMNVEV (reference sequence). V shed 5 bases, J shed 4 bases, and the junction held 11 bases outside the gene matches. The CDR3 loop spans 17 amino acids. The CDR3 bases are TGTGCCAGCAGTCGAACCCCACAGGGGCCTTATAATTCACCCCTCCACTTT. This gives the protein CASSRTPQGPYNSPLHF.

This clone was observed a few times. The chain couples TRBV28 to TRBJ1-1, with D possibly matching TRBD1 (5 bases). V was shortened by 5 bases and J by 8 bases, with 18 bases between the two germline ends. Germline CDR1 reads MDHEN; CDR2 reads SYDVKM. The CDR3 extends over 14 amino acids. The CDR3 nucleotides read TGTGCCAGCAGTCGATGGGGGGGGACCCCCGAAGCTTTCTTT. This encodes CASSRWGGTPEAFF.

The rearrangement links TRBV20-1 to TRBJ2-2, with 7 bases fitting TRBD2. J lost 0 bases, V lost 3 bases, and 4 bases had no gene match. The CDR3 is made up of 15 amino acids. CDR1 DFQATT and CDR2 SNEGSKA come from the germline V gene (reference sequence). The CDR3 loop reads CSASSSGTNTGELFF. The CDR3 region has the DNA TGCAGTGCTAGTTCGAGCGGGACGAACACCGGGGAGCTGTTTTTT.

This clone was picked up one time. The J gene is TRBJ2-1, the V gene TRBV20-1; perhaps TRBD2 as D (7 bases). CDR1 is DFQATT, CDR2 SNEGSKA, per germline (reference sequence). Deletions cut 0 bases from V and 10 bases from J, with 25 bases between. CDR3 length: 17 residues. In DNA form, the CDR3 reads TGCAGTGCTAGAGATCAGGGGAGCGGGACCTTTAGGGGCGAGCAGTTCTTC. Translation gives CSARDQGSGTFRGEQFF.

This rearrangement joins TRBV18 to TRBJ2-7; the match to TRBD1 covers 8 bases. The CDR3 is 16 amino acids. With 3 bases clipped from V and 6 bases from J, the junction kept 13 bases outside the gene matches. Germline V lookup: CDR1 KGHSH, CDR2 LQKENI. CDR3 loop: CASSPTFGTGGGEQYF. The CDR3 coding sequence is TGTGCCAGCTCACCCACCTTTGGGACAGGTGGAGGCGAGCAGTACTTC.

In this sample, this clone is large (0.1 to 1%). The V gene is TRBV9, the J gene TRBJ1-3, with TRBD1 matching 7 bases. There are 16 residues in the CDR3. After removal of 0 bases from V and 2 bases from J, the junction contained 5 bases not matched to a gene. The germline CDR1 and CDR2 sequences are SGDLS and YYNGEE. CDR3 DNA sequence: TGTGCCAGCAGCGTAGCAGGGGGTAAAGCTGGAAACACCATATATTTT. This translates into CASSVAGGKAGNTIYF.

The chain is built from TRBV5-1 and TRBJ2-7; D is possibly TRBD1 or TRBD2 (5 bases each). This CDR3 spans 12 amino acids. CDR1 is SGHRS, CDR2 YFSETQ, per germline. The V gene lost 2 bases and the J gene lost 4 bases, with 7 bases spanning the gap. This chain's CDR3 is CASSFEGYEQYF. The CDR3 bases are TGCGCCAGCAGCTTTGAGGGGTACGAGCAGTACTTC.

This clone was recorded many times. This chain's CDR3 is CSALDRGDSPLHF. The CDR3 bases are TGCAGTGCTCTGGACAGGGGGGATTCACCCCTCCACTTT. This rearrangement joins TRBV20-1 to TRBJ1-6, with TRBD1 matching 10 bases. Germline values: CDR1 DFQATT, CDR2 SNEGSKA (reference sequence). The CDR3 is 13 amino acids. The V gene end was trimmed by 5 bases and the J gene end by 8 bases; junction bases not matched to a gene: 3.

This rearrangement joins TRBV20-1 to TRBJ2-7; TRBD1 matches at 7 bases. Germline CDR1 and CDR2: DFQATT and SNEGSKA (reference sequence). V trimming: 3 bases; J trimming: 5 bases; junction bases outside the gene matches: 4. There are 12 residues in the CDR3. CDR3 loop: CSASLQGDEQYF. In DNA form, the CDR3 reads TGCAGTGCTAGCCTTCAGGGGGACGAGCAGTACTTC.

This clone was counted only a few times. The chain combines TRBV19 with TRBJ2-5; possibly TRBD1 for D (6 bases). Deletions cut 5 bases from V and 2 bases from J, with 9 bases between. The germline gives CDR1 LNHDA, CDR2 SQIVND (reference sequence). This CDR3 is built from 13 residues. CDR3: CASSPTGQETQYF. CDR3 sequence (DNA): TGTGCCAGTAGTCCTACAGGGCAAGAGACCCAGTACTTC.

This clone occurred a few times. The gene calls are TRBV6-1 and TRBJ2-2; 7 positions agree with TRBD2. Germline V gene lookup returns CDR1 MNHNS and CDR2 SASEGT. The CDR3 runs 13 residues. V shed 6 bases, J shed 13 bases, and the junction held 11 bases outside the gene matches. As DNA, the CDR3 is TGTGCCAGCAGAGAACATGGACTAGTTGGGCTGTTTTTT. Translated: CASREHGLVGLFF.

The chain joins TRBV11-3 to TRBJ2-2; TRBD1 might be the D (6 bases). The CDR3 is 13 amino acids. CDR1 is SGHNT and CDR2 is YENEEA in the germline V gene. The V gene lost 0 bases and the J gene lost 7 bases, with 6 bases spanning the gap. The CDR3: CASSLEGGGELFF. In nucleotides, the CDR3 is TGTGCCAGCAGCTTAGAAGGGGGCGGGGAGCTGTTTTTT. Combining the CDR3 with reference TRBV11-3 and TRBJ2-2 gives the whole variable domain EAGVVQSPRYKIIEKKQPVAFWCNPISGHNTLYWYLQNLGQGPELLIRYENEEAVDDSQLPKDRFSAERLKGVDSTLKIQPAELGDSAVYLCASSLEGGGELFFGEGSRLTVL.

The chain recombines TRBV5-1 with TRBJ1-3; D is perhaps TRBD1 (6 bases). CDR1 is SGHRS, CDR2 YFSETQ, per germline. Deletions cut 5 bases from V and 3 bases from J, with 12 bases between. The CDR3 contains 14 residues. CDR3 in DNA: TGCGCCAGCAGTCGGGACATCGGTGGAAACACCATATATTTT. Translating gives CASSRDIGGNTIYF.

The chain carries TRBV20-1 and TRBJ2-1; D is perhaps TRBD2 (7 bases). V gave up 5 bases and J gave up 7 bases, with 18 bases separating them. From germline, CDR1 is DFQATT and CDR2 SNEGSKA (reference sequence). The CDR3 has 14 residues. The CDR3 DNA reads as TGCAGTGCTCCGCGGACTAGGGGGGCGAATGAGCAGTTCTTC. Protein product: CSAPRTRGANEQFF.

The chain uses TRBV11-2 and TRBJ2-1, with TRBD1 matching 12 bases. Germline trimming cut 5 bases from V and 7 bases from J; bases unmatched to any gene: 9. Germline V gives CDR1 SGHAT, CDR2 FQNNGV. This CDR3 spans 16 amino acids. CDR3 nucleotide sequence: TGTGCCAGCAGCATCCGGGACAGGGGGCTTTTGAATGAGCAGTTCTTC. Encoded protein: CASSIRDRGLLNEQFF.

The J gene is TRBJ2-3, the V gene TRBV7-6; 9 bases are shared with TRBD2. After removal of 5 bases from V and 4 bases from J, the junction contained 10 bases not matched to a gene. The CDR3 is 16 amino acids. Germline V lookup: CDR1 SGHVS, CDR2 FNYEAQ. The CDR3: CASSIRVAGVADTQYF. The CDR3 DNA is TGTGCCAGCAGCATCAGAGTAGCGGGAGTGGCAGATACGCAGTATTTT.